A selection of T cell receptor beta chains follows, all from one sample in a study of cytomegalovirus exposure and HLA in healthy donors. This table comes from immunoSEQ multiplex PCR, and its TCRdb copy is limited to in-frame clones, with some not included. The repertoire consists of about 190,000 clones, with 80% to 85% occurring once and the leading ten covering approximately 0.26%. Source material: PBMCs. The origin of the receptors is a boy aged 10-17 years in good health and CMV-seronegative. CDR3s include the opening cysteine and the closing phenylalanine or tryptophan. The D gene is left open where the match is weak. Some rows have no size entry. The others give once, few or many, or a class for an expanded clone.

CDR3,DNA,size,J,V,D
CASSFPEPKSGAKTGELFF,TGCGCCAGCAGCTTCCCAGAACCCAAGTCAGGGGCGAAGACCGGGGAGCTGTTTTTT,NA,TRBJ2-2,TRBV5-1,NA
CSVESGRGEQFF,TGCAGCGTCGAATCAGGGAGGGGTGAGCAGTTCTTC,NA,TRBJ2-1,TRBV29-1,TRBD2
CASSLVGTSGYEQYF,TGTGCCAGCAGCTTAGTTGGGACTAGCGGGTACGAGCAGTACTTC,few,TRBJ2-7,TRBV7-2,TRBD2
CSVEIGDSEAFF,TGCAGCGTTGAAATTGGGGACTCTGAAGCTTTCTTT,NA,TRBJ1-1,TRBV29-1,NA
CASSPRQGPNEAFF,TGTGCCAGCAGTCCCCGACAGGGTCCCAATGAAGCTTTCTTT,NA,TRBJ1-1,TRBV6-6,TRBD1
CASSPPAGHTEAFF,TGTGCCAGCTCACCACCGGCAGGCCACACTGAAGCTTTCTTT,NA,TRBJ1-1,TRBV18,NA
CASRTTGDYEQYF,TGTGCCAGCAGAACGACAGGAGACTACGAGCAGTACTTC,NA,TRBJ2-7,TRBV27,NA
CASAGGRSSYNEQFF,TGTGCCAGCGCTGGGGGGAGAAGCTCCTACAATGAGCAGTTCTTC,NA,TRBJ2-1,TRBV7-8,NA
CASSQGSSKYSNQPQHF,TGTGCCAGCAGCCAGGGCAGTTCCAAATATAGCAATCAGCCCCAGCATTTT,NA,TRBJ1-5,TRBV2,NA
CASRRQGSTDTQYF,TGTGCCAGCAGAAGACAGGGGAGCACAGATACGCAGTATTTT,NA,TRBJ2-3,TRBV6-1,TRBD1
CASSLRTRGDEQFF,TGTGCCAGCAGCTTAAGGACTAGAGGCGATGAGCAGTTCTTC,NA,TRBJ2-1,TRBV11-2,TRBD2
CASSVGARTPRYTDTQYF,TGTGCCAGCAGCGTAGGCGCCAGAACTCCTAGGTACACAGATACGCAGTATTTT,NA,TRBJ2-3,TRBV9,NA
CASTTRQGSGANVLTF,TGTGCCAGCACCACCAGACAGGGCTCTGGGGCCAACGTCCTGACTTTC,NA,TRBJ2-6,TRBV6-6,TRBD1
CASSPFGGRGETQYF,TGTGCCAGTAGTCCATTCGGGGGGCGCGGGGAGACCCAGTACTTC,NA,TRBJ2-5,TRBV19,NA
CASARLAGGDEQFF,TGTGCCAGCGCACGACTAGCGGGAGGCGATGAGCAGTTCTTC,NA,TRBJ2-1,TRBV9,TRBD2
CASSTGGRQINWVSGELFF,TGTGCCAGCAGCACAGGGGGTCGGCAGATCAATTGGGTGTCCGGGGAGCTGTTTTTT,NA,TRBJ2-2,TRBV5-6,TRBD1
CASSARPSATGEKLFF,TGTGCCAGCAGCGCCCGCCCGTCCGCGACAGGTGAAAAACTGTTTTTT,NA,TRBJ1-4,TRBV9,NA
CSVLTVNEKLFF,TGCAGCGTTTTGACAGTTAATGAAAAACTGTTTTTT,NA,TRBJ1-4,TRBV29-1,NA
CASSYGTGGNQPQHF,TGTGCCAGCAGCTACGGGACAGGGGGCAATCAGCCCCAGCATTTT,NA,TRBJ1-5,TRBV7-9,TRBD1
CSVYRIMNTEAFF,TGCAGCGTGTACAGAATCATGAACACTGAAGCTTTCTTT,NA,TRBJ1-1,TRBV29-1,NA
CASSIAQPGGAFF,TGTGCCAGTAGTATAGCTCAGCCAGGGGGAGCTTTCTTT,NA,TRBJ1-1,TRBV19,TRBD1
CASRDRRRGEQFF,TGTGCCAGCAGAGACAGGCGGAGAGGGGAGCAGTTCTTC,NA,TRBJ2-1,TRBV7-2,NA